This T cell receptor (beta chain) is drawn from a study of response to subunit inactivated influenza vaccine. The CDR3 length is 16 residues. Germline assignment: CDR1 DFQATT and CDR2 SNEGSKA (reference sequence). Trimming removed 7 bases from V and 2 bases from J; junction bases left unmatched: 10. Whole-study results and caveats: It was the authors' suggestion that each seasonal influenza vaccination recruits few new T cells.

TCRdb itself ran the RT-PCR reads through MiXCR, one entry per CDR3 protein. Counted here are roughly 500,000 distinct CDR3 sequences, around 25% occurring once; the ten biggest clones make up approximately 2%. This clonotype was counted between two and nine times. Its antigen is as yet unknown. The starting material was CD4+ T cells sorted from PBMCs, obtained more than 4 days after vaccination. The rearrangement uses TRBV20-1 and TRBJ2-1; 11 bases are shared with TRBD1. The receptor comes from a man between 45 and 60 years old who received an inactivated influenza vaccine. DNA for the CDR3: TGCAGTGTACAAAGACCGGGACAGGGGGCCTACAATGAGCAGTTCTTC. Its translation: CSVQRPGQGAYNEQFF.